The present entry profiles one TCR beta chain with its context. The antigen is unknown. At the DNA level, this CDR3 is encoded by other sequences in the same sample as well. This specimen comes from a study of cytomegalovirus exposure and HLA in healthy donors. Study-level results: Confirmation in vitro established that three CMV-associated chains were specific for CMV antigens.

V was clipped by 3 bases and J by 8 bases, with 16 bases between them. Germline V gene data show CDR1 as LNHDA and CDR2 as SQIVND (reference sequence). This CDR3 has 14 amino acids. PCR was performed using 60 Vbeta and 13 Jbeta primers. TCRdb's table, derived via immunoSEQ multiplex PCR, lists solely in-frame clones and lacks some. The repertoire holds 85,000 to 90,000 clones, with about 75% as singletons. The TCR comes from a man aged 25 to 45 in good health and CMV-seropositive. The chain links TRBV19 to TRBJ1-2; D might be TRBD1 (6 bases). Sequenced: PBMCs. The CDR3, as DNA: TGTGCCAGTAGTATCGGGACATACACTGAAGGCTACACCTTC. Translating gives CASSIGTYTEGYTF.